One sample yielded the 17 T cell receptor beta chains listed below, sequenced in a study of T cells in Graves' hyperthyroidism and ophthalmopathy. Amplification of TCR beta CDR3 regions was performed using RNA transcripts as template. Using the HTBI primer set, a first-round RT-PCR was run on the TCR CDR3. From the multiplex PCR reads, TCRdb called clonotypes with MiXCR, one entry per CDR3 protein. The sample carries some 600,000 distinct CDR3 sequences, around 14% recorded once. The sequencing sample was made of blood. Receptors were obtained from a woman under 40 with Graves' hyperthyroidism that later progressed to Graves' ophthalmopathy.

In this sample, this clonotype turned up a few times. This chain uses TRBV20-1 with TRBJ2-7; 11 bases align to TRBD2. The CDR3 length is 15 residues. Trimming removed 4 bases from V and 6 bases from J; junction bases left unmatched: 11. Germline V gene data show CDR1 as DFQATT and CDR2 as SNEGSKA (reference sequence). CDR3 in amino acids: CSAIPLAGAFGEQYF. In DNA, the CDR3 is TGCAGTGCTATCCCACTAGCGGGAGCATTTGGCGAGCAGTACTTC.

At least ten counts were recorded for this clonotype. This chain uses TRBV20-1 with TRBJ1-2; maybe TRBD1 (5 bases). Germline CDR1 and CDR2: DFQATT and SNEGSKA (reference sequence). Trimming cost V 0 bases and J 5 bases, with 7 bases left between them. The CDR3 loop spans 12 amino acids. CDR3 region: CSAREGTYGYTF. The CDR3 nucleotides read TGCAGTGCTAGAGAAGGGACTTATGGCTACACCTTC.

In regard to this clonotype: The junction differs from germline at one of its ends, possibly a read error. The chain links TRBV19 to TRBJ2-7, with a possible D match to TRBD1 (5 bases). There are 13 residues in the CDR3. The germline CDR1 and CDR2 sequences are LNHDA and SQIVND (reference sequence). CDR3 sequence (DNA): TGTGCCAGTAGTATTGGGGCCGCCTACGAGCGGTACTTC. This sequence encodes CASSIGAAYERYF.

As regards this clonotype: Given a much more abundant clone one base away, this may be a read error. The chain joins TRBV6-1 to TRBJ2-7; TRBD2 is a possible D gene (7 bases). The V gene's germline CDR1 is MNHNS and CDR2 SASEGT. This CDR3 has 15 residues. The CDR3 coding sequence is TGTGCCAGCAGCGCCGAGGGGGGGCTGTCCTACGAGCGGTACTTC. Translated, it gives CASSAEGGLSYERYF.

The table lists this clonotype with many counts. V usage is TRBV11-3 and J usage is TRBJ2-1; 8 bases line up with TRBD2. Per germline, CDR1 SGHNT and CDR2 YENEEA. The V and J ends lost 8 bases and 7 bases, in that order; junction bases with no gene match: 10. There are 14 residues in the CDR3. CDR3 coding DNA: TGTGCCAGCCGAAGTAGCGGGATGGGGAATGAGCAGTTCTTC. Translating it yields CASRSSGMGNEQFF.

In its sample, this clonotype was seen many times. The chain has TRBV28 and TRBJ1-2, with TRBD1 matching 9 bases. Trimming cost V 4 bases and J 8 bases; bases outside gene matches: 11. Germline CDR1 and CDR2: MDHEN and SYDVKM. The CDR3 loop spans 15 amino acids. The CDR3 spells CASSSGGQGTHGYTF. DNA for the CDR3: TGTGCCAGCAGTTCCGGGGGACAGGGTACCCACGGCTACACCTTC.

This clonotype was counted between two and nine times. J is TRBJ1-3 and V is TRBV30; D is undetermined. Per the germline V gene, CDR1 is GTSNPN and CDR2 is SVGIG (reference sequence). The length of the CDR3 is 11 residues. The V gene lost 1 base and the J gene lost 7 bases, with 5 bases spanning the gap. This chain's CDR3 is CAWSEANTIYF. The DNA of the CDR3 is TGTGCCTGGAGTGAGGCGAACACCATATATTTT.

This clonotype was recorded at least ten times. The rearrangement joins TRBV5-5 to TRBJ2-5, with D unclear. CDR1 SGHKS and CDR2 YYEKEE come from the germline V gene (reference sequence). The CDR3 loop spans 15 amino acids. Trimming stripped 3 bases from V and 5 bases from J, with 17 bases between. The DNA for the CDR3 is TGTGCCAGCAGCTCAGAACGACTGTTAAGGGAGACCCAGTACTTC. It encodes CASSSERLLRETQYF.

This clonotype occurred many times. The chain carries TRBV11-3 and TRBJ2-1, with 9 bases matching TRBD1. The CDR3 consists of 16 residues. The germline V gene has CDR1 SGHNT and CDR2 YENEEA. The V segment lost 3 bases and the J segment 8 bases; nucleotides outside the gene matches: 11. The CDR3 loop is CASSFSAGQGVYEQFF. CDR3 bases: TGTGCCAGCAGCTTCTCGGCGGGACAGGGTGTCTATGAGCAGTTCTTC.

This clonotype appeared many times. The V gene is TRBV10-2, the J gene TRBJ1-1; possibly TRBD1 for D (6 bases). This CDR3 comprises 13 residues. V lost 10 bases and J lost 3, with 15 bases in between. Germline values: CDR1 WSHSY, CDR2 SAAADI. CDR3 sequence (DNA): TGCGCCATGTCACAGGGTTTGGACACTGAAGCTTTCTTT. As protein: CAMSQGLDTEAFF.

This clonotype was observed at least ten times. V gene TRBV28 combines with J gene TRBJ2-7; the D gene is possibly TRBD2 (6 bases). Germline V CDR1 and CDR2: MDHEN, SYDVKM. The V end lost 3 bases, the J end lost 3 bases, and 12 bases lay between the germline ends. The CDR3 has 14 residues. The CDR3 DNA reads TGTGCCAGCAGTTTGGGGAGGAGGGACTACGAGCAGTACTTC. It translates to CASSLGRRDYEQYF.

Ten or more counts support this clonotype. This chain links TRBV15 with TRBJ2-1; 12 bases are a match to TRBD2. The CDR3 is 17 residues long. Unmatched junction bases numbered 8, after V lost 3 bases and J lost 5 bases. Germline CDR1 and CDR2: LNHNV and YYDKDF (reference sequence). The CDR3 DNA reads TGTGCCACCAGCAGGTCAAGACTAGCGGGAGCCCACAATGAGCAGTTCTTC. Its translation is CATSRSRLAGAHNEQFF.

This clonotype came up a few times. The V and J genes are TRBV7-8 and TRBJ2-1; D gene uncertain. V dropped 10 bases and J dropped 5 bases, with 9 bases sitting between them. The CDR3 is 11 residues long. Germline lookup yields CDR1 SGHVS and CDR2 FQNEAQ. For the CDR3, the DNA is TGTGCCACAGACACTCACAATGAGCAGTTCTTC. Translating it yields CATDTHNEQFF.

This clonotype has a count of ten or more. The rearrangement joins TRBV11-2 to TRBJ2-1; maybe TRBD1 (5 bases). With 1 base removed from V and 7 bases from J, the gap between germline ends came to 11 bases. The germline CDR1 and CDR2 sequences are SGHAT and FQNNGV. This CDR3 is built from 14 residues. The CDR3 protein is CASSLALGDNEQFF. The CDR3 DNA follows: TGTGCCAGCAGCTTAGCTTTAGGGGATAATGAGCAGTTCTTC.

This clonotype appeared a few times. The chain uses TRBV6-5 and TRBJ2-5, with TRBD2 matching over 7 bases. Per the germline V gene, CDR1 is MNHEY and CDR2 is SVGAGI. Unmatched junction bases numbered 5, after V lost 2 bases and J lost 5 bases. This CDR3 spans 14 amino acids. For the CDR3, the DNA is TGTGCCAGCAGTTACGGGGAGGGGTGGGAGACCCAGTACTTC. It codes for CASSYGEGWETQYF.

In nucleotides, the CDR3 is TGTGCCAGCAGTTACGGGGCAGACAATCAGCCCCAGCATTTT. Amino acids: CASSYGADNQPQHF. The gene calls are TRBV6-5 and TRBJ1-5, with D perhaps TRBD1 (5 bases). CDR1 and CDR2 from the germline V gene are MNHEY and SVGAGI. With 2 bases removed from V and 3 bases from J, the gap between germline ends came to 8 bases. CDR3 length: 14 residues.

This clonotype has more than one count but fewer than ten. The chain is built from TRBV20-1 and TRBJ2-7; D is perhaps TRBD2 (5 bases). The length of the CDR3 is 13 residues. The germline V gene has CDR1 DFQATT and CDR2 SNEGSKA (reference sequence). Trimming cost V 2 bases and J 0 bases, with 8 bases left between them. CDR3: CSARLRGSYEQYF. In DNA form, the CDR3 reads TGCAGTGCTAGACTTCGGGGCTCCTACGAGCAGTACTTC.